Shown below are 17 T cell receptor beta chains from a single sample sequenced in a study of T cell responses to AZD1222 COVID-19 vaccine (dated by TCRdb to the early 2020s). The sample's time point, from its label and the paper: baseline before first vaccination. The library was obtained by the immunoSEQ multiplex PCR assay. This is the immuneACCESS table as TCRdb keeps it, with only in-frame sequences that have V and J called. A part of the clones is gone; compared with another copy, unresolved V genes explain less than half, and the rest is unexplained. A total of roughly 160,000 clones appear in this sample, 94% of them only once. The top ten hold 0.64% of the sample. The sample was peripheral blood, taken on day 0 of AZD1222 vaccination. The source of these receptors is an adult in good health.

The chain employs TRBV7-8 and TRBJ2-3, with TRBD2 matching 7 bases. V gave up 4 bases and J gave up 5 bases; unmatched junction bases: 12. The CDR3 spans 16 residues. Germline CDR1 is SGHVS and CDR2 is FQNEAQ. The CDR3 DNA reads as TGTGCCAGCAGCTCACCATCGGGGAGGGCGGGAGATACGCAGTATTTT. Translation gives CASSSPSGRAGDTQYF.

The genes are TRBV7-2 and TRBJ2-2; no reliable D call. The germline gives CDR1 SGHTA, CDR2 FQGNSA. The germline V and J ends were trimmed by 3 bases and 3 bases, with 8 bases remaining between them. The CDR3 is 14 amino acids. DNA for the CDR3: TGTGCCAGCAGCTTGGGGTTTTACACCGGGGAGCTGTTTTTT. It is translated as CASSLGFYTGELFF.

The DNA of the CDR3 is TGCGCCAGCAGCTTGGCTGCAGGGACATCTCAAATGGAAAAACTGTTTTTT. This sequence encodes CASSLAAGTSQMEKLFF. The chain joins TRBV5-1 to TRBJ1-4; possibly TRBD1 for D (6 bases). Germline CDR1 is SGHRS and CDR2 is YFSETQ. Trimming left V 0 bases short and J 8 bases short, with 20 bases between. There are 17 residues in the CDR3.

The chain employs TRBV7-2 and TRBJ2-7, with D unresolved. V was shortened by 3 bases and J by 0 bases, with 9 bases between the two germline ends. Germline CDR1 and CDR2: SGHTA and FQGNSA. This CDR3 contains 14 residues. The DNA of the CDR3 is TGTGCCAGCAGCTTGGGAAGCTTCTCCTACGAGCAGTACTTC. The encoded protein is CASSLGSFSYEQYF. Full variable domain (outside the CDR3, taken from reference TRBV7-2 and TRBJ2-7): GAGVSQSPSNKVTEKGKDVELRCDPISGHTALYWYRQSLGQGLEFLIYFQGNSAPDKSGLPSDRFSAERTGGSVSTLTIQRTQQEDSAVYLCASSLGSFSYEQYFGPGTRLTVT.

The chain employs TRBV5-1 and TRBJ1-1; D might be TRBD1 (5 bases). The length of the CDR3 is 14 residues. V lost 4 bases and J lost 1, with 11 bases in between. The germline V gene encodes CDR1 SGHRS and CDR2 YFSETQ. The CDR3 bases are TGCGCCAGCAGCCCGCAGACAGCGAACACTGAAGCTTTCTTT. The encoded protein is CASSPQTANTEAFF.

The rearrangement joins TRBV11-2 to TRBJ1-1; no clear D gene. The CDR3 is 15 residues long. V gave up 1 base and J gave up 0 bases, with 9 bases separating them. From germline, CDR1 is SGHAT and CDR2 FQNNGV. CDR3 loop: CASSLGVHMNTEAFF. The CDR3 DNA follows: TGTGCCAGCAGCTTAGGTGTCCACATGAACACTGAAGCTTTCTTT.

J is TRBJ1-1 and V is TRBV5-1; no clear D. In germline, CDR1 is SGHRS, CDR2 YFSETQ. Trimming stripped 7 bases from V and 11 bases from J, with 24 bases between. The CDR3 consists of 14 residues. The CDR3 loop reads CASSGKLAEGNAFF. Here the CDR3 DNA reads TGCGCCAGCTCGGGGAAACTAGCCGAAGGGAACGCTTTCTTT.

CDR3 sequence reads: CASYVTGRGTDTQYF. CDR3 DNA sequence: TGTGCCAGCTACGTGACAGGGCGGGGCACAGATACGCAGTATTTT. The V and J genes are TRBV2 and TRBJ2-3, with 7 bases fitting TRBD1. This CDR3 is 15 amino acids long. The junction had 9 bases not matched to a gene; V was cut back by 8 bases and J by 1 base. From germline, CDR1 is SNHLY and CDR2 FYNNEI.

V is TRBV13 and J is TRBJ2-7, with 13 nucleotides matching TRBD2. Germline V gene sequence: CDR1 PRHDT, CDR2 FYEKMQ (reference sequence). Germline trimming cut 5 bases from V and 5 bases from J; bases unmatched to any gene: 9. This CDR3 has 16 amino acids. CDR3 nucleotide sequence: TGTGCCAGCAGCCTCGCGACTAGCGGGAGGCGGAACGAGCAGTACTTC. Protein sequence: CASSLATSGRRNEQYF. Full variable domain (rest looked up from reference TRBV13 and TRBJ2-7): AAGVIQSPRHLIKEKRETATLKCYPIPRHDTVYWYQQGPGQDPQFLISFYEKMQSDKGSIPDRFSAQQFSDYHSELNMSSLELGDSALYFCASSLATSGRRNEQYFGPGTRLTVT.

CDR3 loop: CASRRRGREQFF. The CDR3 DNA is TGTGCCAGTAGGCGCCGTGGGCGGGAGCAGTTCTTC. The chain employs TRBV19 and TRBJ2-1, with D unresolved. Germline V gene sequence: CDR1 LNHDA, CDR2 SQIVND (reference sequence). The CDR3 runs 12 residues. The germline V and J ends were trimmed by 6 bases and 10 bases, with 13 bases remaining between them.

This chain uses TRBV7-9 with TRBJ1-3; D unclear. The germline CDR1 and CDR2 sequences are SEHNR and FQNEAQ (reference sequence). Trimming took off 8 bases at V and 4 bases at J, with 12 bases between the two ends. The CDR3 has 13 residues. This chain's CDR3 is CASGLGGGNTIYF. CDR3 DNA: TGTGCCAGCGGTTTAGGAGGGGGAAACACCATATATTTT.

This chain links TRBV18 with TRBJ1-1; TRBD1 matches at 7 bases. Germline CDR1 KGHSH, CDR2 LQKENI. The trim removed 5 bases at V and 0 bases at J, leaving 6 bases unmatched. The CDR3 is made up of 15 amino acids. The CDR3 DNA reads as TGTGCCAGCTCAGCAGGGGGGGACATGAACACTGAAGCTTTCTTT. It is translated as CASSAGGDMNTEAFF.

The rearrangement joins TRBV9 to TRBJ2-1, with D possibly being TRBD1 or TRBD2 (5 bases each). CDR1 and CDR2 (germline): SGDLS, YYNGEE. Deletions cut 1 base from V and 0 bases from J, with 11 bases between. There are 16 residues in the CDR3. The CDR3 protein is CASSVSGPSSYNEQFF. In DNA form, the CDR3 reads TGTGCCAGCAGCGTATCGGGGCCGAGCTCCTACAATGAGCAGTTCTTC.

The V call is TRBV11-3, the J call TRBJ2-7; the match to TRBD2 covers 7 bases. Germline V gene sequence: CDR1 SGHNT, CDR2 YENEEA. This CDR3 has 14 amino acids. Trimming took 8 bases from V and 4 from J; bases not matched to a gene: 11. The CDR3 is CASSRGGKVYEQYF. The DNA for the CDR3 is TGTGCCAGCTCAAGGGGAGGGAAGGTATACGAGCAGTACTTC.

In regard to this clone: Other DNA sequences in this specimen translate into the identical CDR3. This chain connects TRBV7-9 to TRBJ1-5; no clear D gene. The V and J ends lost 1 base and 7 bases respectively, with 5 bases between them. The CDR3 has 12 amino acids. From germline, CDR1 is SEHNR and CDR2 FQNEAQ (reference sequence). CDR3 sequence (DNA): TGTGCCAGCAGCTTAGAAGGACAGCCCCAGCATTTT. It encodes CASSLEGQPQHF.

The rearrangement uses TRBV28 and TRBJ1-2, with a tentative D call TRBD1 (6 bases). The germline CDR1 and CDR2 sequences are MDHEN and SYDVKM. V lost 4 bases and J lost 8, with 23 bases in between. The CDR3 sequence is 16 residues long. CDR3 sequence: CASSSMDPTKGDGYTF. CDR3 sequence (DNA): TGTGCCAGCAGTTCTATGGATCCCACAAAGGGGGACGGCTACACCTTC.

The rearrangement links TRBV15 to TRBJ1-4; 9 bases map to TRBD1. There are 15 residues in the CDR3. Germline trimming cut 2 bases from V and 8 bases from J; bases unmatched to any gene: 6. The germline gives CDR1 LNHNV, CDR2 YYDKDF (reference sequence). In nucleotides, the CDR3 is TGTGCCACCAGCAGAAAGGGACAGGGAGGGGAAAAACTGTTTTTT. It encodes CATSRKGQGGEKLFF.